Shown below are 16 T cell receptor beta chains from a single sample sequenced in a study of blood T cell repertoires in COVID-19. Clones were sequenced by immunoSEQ multiplex PCR, and TCRdb holds only the in-frame ones, with some missing. The table shows about 150,000 clones, with 65% to 85% occurring only once. Specimen: peripheral blood. The receptors come from an elderly woman with acute or convalescent COVID-19.

To note about this clone: One junction end does not reproduce the germline sequence, and a read error may be involved. The V call is TRBV28, the J call TRBJ2-3; 13 bases line up with TRBD2. This CDR3 contains 16 residues. Germline values: CDR1 MDHEN, CDR2 SYDVKM. CDR3 loop: CASSLQLAGGPDTQYF. DNA of the CDR3: TGTGCGAGCAGCCTACAACTAGCGGGAGGGCCAGATACGCAGTATTTT. Looking up the rest from reference TRBV28 and TRBJ2-3 gives the full variable domain: DVKVTQSSRYLVKRTGEKVFLECVQDMDHENMFWYRQDPGLGLRLIYFSYDVKMKEKGDIPEGYSVSREKKERFSLILESASTNQTSMYLCASSLQLAGGPDTQYFGPGTRLTVL.

The chain carries TRBV2 and TRBJ2-1; 12 nucleotides line up with TRBD2. The J segment lost 9 bases and the V segment lost 4 bases, leaving 13 bases of the junction unmatched. This CDR3 spans 17 amino acids. Germline loops: CDR1 SNHLY, CDR2 FYNNEI. The CDR3 spells CASSGLVASGGAAEQFF. DNA for the CDR3: TGTGCCAGCAGTGGATTAGTAGCTAGCGGGGGGGCGGCTGAGCAGTTCTTC.

The CDR3 reads CASSQDTRAVTNEKLFF. The CDR3 region has the DNA TGTGCCAGCAGCCAAGATACCAGGGCGGTAACTAATGAAAAACTGTTTTTT. The chain recombines TRBV3-1 (or the pseudogene TRBV3-2) with TRBJ1-4, with D maybe TRBD1 (5 bases). Germline V gene data show CDR1 as LGHDT and CDR2 as YNNKEL (reference sequence). V dropped 0 bases and J dropped 1 base, with 12 bases sitting between them. The CDR3 runs 17 residues.

V and J are TRBV30 and TRBJ1-2, with D uncertain. The CDR3 contains 14 residues. CDR1 GTSNPN and CDR2 SVGIG come from the germline V gene (reference sequence). The V end lost 1 base, the J end lost 8 bases, and 17 bases lay between the germline ends. The DNA for the CDR3 is TGTGCCTGGAGTGCCCTTTTCATGGCGGCGGGCTACACCTTC. The encoded protein is CAWSALFMAAGYTF. The whole variable domain, remainder taken from reference TRBV30 and TRBJ1-2, is SQTIHQWPATLVQPVGSPLSLECTVEGTSNPNLYWYRQAAGRGLQLLFYSVGIGQISSEVPQNLSASRPQDRQFILSSKKLLLSDSGFYLCAWSALFMAAGYTFGSGTRLTVV.

For the CDR3, the DNA is TGTGCCAGCAGCTCACCGCTTGTGGGCCTCAGCACAGATACGCAGTATTTT. Encoded protein: CASSSPLVGLSTDTQYF. The rearrangement uses TRBV7-9 and TRBJ2-3; D is unclear. The CDR3 runs to 17 residues. CDR1 SEHNR and CDR2 FQNEAQ come from the germline V gene (reference sequence). Trimming cost V 4 bases and J 0 bases, with 17 bases left between them.

The chain employs TRBV4-3 and TRBJ1-2; D ambiguous. The germline gives CDR1 LGHNA, CDR2 YSLEER. The CDR3 length is 13 residues. V was clipped by 3 bases and J by 7 bases, with 12 bases between them. The CDR3: CASSHELTGGYTF. CDR3 nucleotide sequence: TGCGCCAGCAGCCATGAGCTCACGGGTGGCTACACCTTC.

This chain joins TRBV5-1 and TRBJ2-7; no firm D call. V gave up 0 bases and J gave up 5 bases, with 12 bases separating them. Germline V gene data show CDR1 as SGHRS and CDR2 as YFSETQ. CDR3 length equals 14 residues. CDR3 loop: CASSLDSQMDEQYF. Here the CDR3 DNA reads TGCGCCAGCAGCTTGGACAGCCAGATGGACGAGCAGTACTTC.

The chain combines TRBV29-1 with TRBJ1-1; 11 nucleotides line up with TRBD1. The CDR3 is made up of 14 amino acids. Per germline, CDR1 SQVTM and CDR2 ANQGSEA. Germline trimming cut 6 bases from V and 4 bases from J; bases unmatched to any gene: 7. CDR3 protein: CSVAFGTGGTEAFF. As DNA, the CDR3 is TGCAGCGTCGCTTTCGGGACAGGGGGCACTGAAGCTTTCTTT. Full variable domain (missing parts from reference TRBV29-1 and TRBJ1-1): SAVISQKPSRDICQRGTSLTIQCQVDSQVTMMFWYRQQPGQSLTLIATANQGSEATYESGFVIDKFPISRPNLTFSTLTVSNMSPEDSSIYLCSVAFGTGGTEAFFGQGTRLTVV.

V is TRBV14 and J is TRBJ1-4; D is uncertain. This CDR3 has 11 amino acids. Germline lookup yields CDR1 SGHDN and CDR2 FVKESK. The V and J ends lost 4 bases and 10 bases respectively, with 7 bases between them. The CDR3 spells CASSLAGKLFF. The DNA of the CDR3 is TGTGCCAGCAGCCTAGCGGGAAAACTGTTTTTT.

Written as DNA, the CDR3 is TGTGCCAGCAGCTTGAATCGACAGGTGATCACTGAAGCTTTCTTT. This codes for CASSLNRQVITEAFF. The chain uses TRBV7-8 and TRBJ1-1; perhaps TRBD1 as D (6 bases). The CDR3 is made up of 15 amino acids. Trimming cost V 3 bases and J 4 bases, with 15 bases left between them. Germline assignment: CDR1 SGHVS and CDR2 FQNEAQ.

V is TRBV3-1 (or the pseudogene TRBV3-2) and J is TRBJ1-2, with D unresolved. V was clipped by 4 bases and J by 5 bases, with 11 bases between them. Germline values: CDR1 LGHDT, CDR2 YNNKEL (reference sequence). This CDR3 region has 13 residues. The CDR3 protein is CASSLQPTYGYTF. The DNA for the CDR3 is TGTGCCAGCAGCCTACAGCCTACGTATGGCTACACCTTC.

This clone was detected once. The gene calls are TRBV11-2 and TRBJ2-7; possibly TRBD2 for D (6 bases). Germline V CDR1 and CDR2: SGHAT, FQNNGV. This CDR3 region has 15 residues. V gave up 6 bases and J gave up 5 bases, with 20 bases separating them. The CDR3 spells CASSPGASMVHEQYF. CDR3 DNA sequence: TGTGCCAGCAGTCCGGGAGCTAGCATGGTCCACGAGCAGTACTTC. Using reference TRBV11-2 and TRBJ2-7 for the parts outside the CDR3, the full variable domain is EAGVAQSPRYKIIEKRQSVAFWCNPISGHATLYWYQQILGQGPKLLIQFQNNGVVDDSQLPKDRFSAERLKGVDSTLKIQPAKLEDSAVYLCASSPGASMVHEQYFGPGTRLTVT.

The chain is built from TRBV3-1 (or the pseudogene TRBV3-2) and TRBJ2-1, with D perhaps matching TRBD2 (6 bases). Germline loops: CDR1 LGHDT, CDR2 YNNKEL (reference sequence). Between the trimmed V and J ends, which lost 3 bases and 6 bases, there was a span of 12 bases. This CDR3 comprises 14 residues. The CDR3 sequence: CASSQLASVNEQFF. The CDR3 DNA reads TGTGCCAGCAGCCAGCTAGCGTCTGTCAATGAGCAGTTCTTC.

This chain uses TRBV6-6 with TRBJ1-5; 7 bases line up with TRBD1. The V gene's germline CDR1 is MNHNY and CDR2 SVGAGI (reference sequence). This CDR3 contains 15 residues. V shed 5 bases, J shed 2 bases, and the junction held 6 bases outside the gene matches. CDR3 amino acids: CASSNRGMGNQPQHF. The DNA of the CDR3 is TGTGCCAGCAGTAACAGGGGTATGGGCAATCAGCCCCAGCATTTT.

This chain links TRBV6-6 with TRBJ2-7; 9 bases align to TRBD2. CDR1 is MNHNY, CDR2 SVGAGI, per germline (reference sequence). J gave up 3 bases and V 0 bases, and 3 bases lay outside the gene matches. CDR3 size: 15 residues. DNA for the CDR3: TGTGCCAGCAGTTACTCGCCTAGCGGGGTCTACGAGCAGTACTTC. This gives the protein CASSYSPSGVYEQYF.

The rearrangement joins TRBV2 to TRBJ2-1, with 8 bases lining up with TRBD2. V was pared by 5 bases and J by 0 bases, with 3 bases of the junction left unmatched. This CDR3 has 15 residues. The V gene's germline CDR1 is SNHLY and CDR2 FYNNEI. CDR3 in amino acids: CASSRSGISYNEQFF. In DNA, the CDR3 is TGTGCCAGCAGTCGTAGCGGGATCTCCTACAATGAGCAGTTCTTC.